Following are 3 T cell receptor beta chains from one sample sequenced in a study of blood T cell repertoires in COVID-19. Repertoires were generated with immunoSEQ multiplex PCR, while TCRdb's copy carries only in-frame clones and drops some. The profile covers tens of thousands of clones, with roughly 88% appearing a single time and 25% to 30% taken by the ten largest. Material: peripheral blood. The receptors stem from a man aged 45-60 years with active or convalescent COVID-19.

The V and J genes are TRBV24-1 and TRBJ2-3; D is unresolved. The CDR3 loop spans 12 amino acids. CDR1 KGHDR and CDR2 SFDVKD come from the germline V gene. Trimming removed 5 bases at V and 6 bases at J, with 8 bases between. As DNA, the CDR3 is TGTGCCACCAGTGCTCTTCGGGATACGCAGTATTTT. Its translation is CATSALRDTQYF.

V is TRBV19 and J is TRBJ1-2; the match to TRBD1 covers 9 bases. After removal of 3 bases from V and 8 bases from J, the junction contained 7 bases not matched to a gene. The CDR3 runs 14 residues. CDR1 and CDR2 (germline): LNHDA, SQIVND (reference sequence). CDR3 sequence reads: CASSIEQGAKGYTF. For the CDR3, the DNA is TGTGCCAGTAGTATTGAACAGGGGGCGAAAGGCTACACCTTC.

This clone occurred once. J is TRBJ2-3 and V is TRBV5-1; D remains ambiguous. With 0 bases removed from V and 2 bases from J, the gap between germline ends came to 7 bases. The CDR3 loop spans 14 amino acids. Germline CDR1 SGHRS, CDR2 YFSETQ. The CDR3 sequence: CASSLGLVTDTQYF. The CDR3 nucleotides read TGCGCCAGCAGCTTGGGACTCGTCACAGATACGCAGTATTTT.